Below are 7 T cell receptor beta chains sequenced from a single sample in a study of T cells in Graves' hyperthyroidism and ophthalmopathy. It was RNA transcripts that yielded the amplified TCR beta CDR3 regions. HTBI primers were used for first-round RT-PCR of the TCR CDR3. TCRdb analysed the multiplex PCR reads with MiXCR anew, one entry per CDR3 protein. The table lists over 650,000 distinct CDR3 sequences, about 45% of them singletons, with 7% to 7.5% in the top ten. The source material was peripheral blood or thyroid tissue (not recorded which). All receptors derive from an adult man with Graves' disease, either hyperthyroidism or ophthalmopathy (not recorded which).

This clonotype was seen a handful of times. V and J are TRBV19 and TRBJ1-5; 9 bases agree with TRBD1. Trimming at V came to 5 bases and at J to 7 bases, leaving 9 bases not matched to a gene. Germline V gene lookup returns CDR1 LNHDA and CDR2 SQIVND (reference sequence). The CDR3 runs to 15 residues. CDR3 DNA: TGTGCCAGTAGTCCCGGGACAGGGATTGGGCAGCCCCAGCATTTT. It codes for CASSPGTGIGQPQHF.

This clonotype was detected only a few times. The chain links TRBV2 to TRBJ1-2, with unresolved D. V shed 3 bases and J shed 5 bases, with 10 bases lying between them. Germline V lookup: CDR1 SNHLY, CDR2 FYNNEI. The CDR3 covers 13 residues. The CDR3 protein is CASSDRQLYGYTF. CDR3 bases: TGTGCCAGCAGTGATCGGCAGCTTTATGGCTACACCTTC. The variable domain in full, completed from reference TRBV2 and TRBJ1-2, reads EPEVTQTPSHQVTQMGQEVILRCVPISNHLYFYWYRQILGQKVEFLVSFYNNEISEKSEIFDDQFSVERPDGSNFTLKIRSTKLEDSAMYFCASSDRQLYGYTFGSGTRLTVV.

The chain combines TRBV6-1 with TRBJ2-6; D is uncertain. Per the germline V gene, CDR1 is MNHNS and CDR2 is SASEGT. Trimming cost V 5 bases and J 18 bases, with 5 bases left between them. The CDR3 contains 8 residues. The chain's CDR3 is CASSIRTF. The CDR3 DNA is TGTGCCAGCAGTATCCGGACTTTC.

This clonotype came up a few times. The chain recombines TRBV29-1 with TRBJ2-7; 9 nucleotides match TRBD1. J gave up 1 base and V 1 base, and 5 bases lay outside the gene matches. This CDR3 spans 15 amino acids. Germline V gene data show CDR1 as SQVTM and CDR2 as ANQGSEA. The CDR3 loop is CSVEGTGVFSYEQYF. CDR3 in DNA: TGCAGCGTTGAAGGGACAGGGGTTTTTTCCTACGAGCAGTACTTC.

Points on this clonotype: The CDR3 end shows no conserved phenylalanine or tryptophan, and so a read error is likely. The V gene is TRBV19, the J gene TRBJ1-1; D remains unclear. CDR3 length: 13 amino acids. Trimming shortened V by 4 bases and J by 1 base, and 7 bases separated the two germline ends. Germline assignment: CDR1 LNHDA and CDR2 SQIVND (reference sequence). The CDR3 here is CASSNAPNTEAFS. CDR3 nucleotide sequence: TGTGCCAGTAGTAACGCTCCGAACACTGAAGCTTTCTCT.

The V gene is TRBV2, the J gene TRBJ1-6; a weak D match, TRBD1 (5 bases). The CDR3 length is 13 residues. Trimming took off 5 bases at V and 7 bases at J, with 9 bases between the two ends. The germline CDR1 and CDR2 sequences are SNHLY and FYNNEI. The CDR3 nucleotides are TGTGCCAGCAGTTCCGGGACCAATTCACCCCTCCACTTT. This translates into CASSSGTNSPLHF.

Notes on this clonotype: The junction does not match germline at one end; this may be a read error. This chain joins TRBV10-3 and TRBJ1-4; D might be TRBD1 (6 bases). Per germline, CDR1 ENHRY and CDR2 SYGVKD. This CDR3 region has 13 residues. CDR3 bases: TGTGCCGTCAGGGTAGACCAGAACAGGGAACTGTTTTTT. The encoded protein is CAVRVDQNRELFF.